This T cell receptor (beta chain) stems from a study of CD8 T cells in Susac syndrome. Points from the study as a whole: That the number of individuals in its TCR sequencing and HLA analysis was relatively small was acknowledged by the study.

A quantity of about 0.45 to 1 ug RNA underwent reverse transcription using random hexamers. With immunoSEQ multiplex PCR, TCR beta CDR3 was amplified across 54 Vbeta and 13 Jbeta. TCRdb independently ran MiXCR on the immunoSEQ multiplex PCR reads; one entry per CDR3 protein. The data hold about 150,000 distinct CDR3 sequences, with over 95% observed a single time. The multiple sclerosis controls consisted of treatment-naive patients with relapsing-remitting disease, either stable or active. CDR3 length: 13 amino acids. The V gene's germline CDR1 is LNHDA and CDR2 SQIVND (reference sequence). With 5 bases removed from V and 4 bases from J, the gap between germline ends came to 12 bases. In regard to this clonotype: As yet, its antigen is unknown.

The chain carries TRBV19 and TRBJ2-7; weak D call: TRBD2 (6 bases). This clonotype was sampled from a human donor with multiple sclerosis. Sequencing was carried out using CD8+ T cells from PBMCs. CDR3 region: CASSPDGRYEQYF. DNA of the CDR3: TGTGCCAGTAGTCCGGACGGGAGATACGAGCAGTACTTC.